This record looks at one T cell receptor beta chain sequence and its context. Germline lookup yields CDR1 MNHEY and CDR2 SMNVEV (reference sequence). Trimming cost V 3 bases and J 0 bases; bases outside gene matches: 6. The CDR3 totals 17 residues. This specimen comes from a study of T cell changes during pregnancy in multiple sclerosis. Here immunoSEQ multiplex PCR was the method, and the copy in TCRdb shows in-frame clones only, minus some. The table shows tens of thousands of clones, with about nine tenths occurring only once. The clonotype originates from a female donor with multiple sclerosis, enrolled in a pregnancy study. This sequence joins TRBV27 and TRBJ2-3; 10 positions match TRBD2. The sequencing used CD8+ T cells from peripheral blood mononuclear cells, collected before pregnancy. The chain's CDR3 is CASSFTGTSVSTDTQYF. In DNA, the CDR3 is TGTGCCAGCAGTTTTACCGGGACTAGCGTCAGCACAGATACGCAGTATTTT.